A selection of T cell receptor beta chains follows, all from one sample in a study of T cell responses to AZD1222 COVID-19 vaccine. TCRdb's table, derived via immunoSEQ multiplex PCR, lists solely in-frame clones and lacks some. The top ten clones hold 2.5% to 4% of a sample with roughly 80,000 clones, over 75% of them seen once. The sample here was peripheral blood, taken 28 days after the second AZD1222 dose. These receptors came from an adult who received the AZD1222 COVID-19 vaccine. Each CDR3 is given with its conserved first and last residue. Fields, in order: CDR3 protein, CDR3 DNA, CDR3 length, V gene, J gene, D gene, clone size. D genes are given only for firm matches. Some rows have no size entry. The others give once, few or many, or a class for an expanded clone.

CDR3: CASSMGQGNTEAFF; DNA: TGTGCCAGTAGTATGGGACAGGGGAACACTGAAGCTTTCTTT; length: 14; V: TRBV19; J: TRBJ1-1; D: TRBD1; size: -
CDR3: CATSRLQGATGNTIYF; DNA: TGTGCCACCAGCAGACTTCAGGGGGCCACTGGAAACACCATATATTTT; length: 16; V: TRBV15; J: TRBJ1-3; D: TRBD1; size: -
CDR3: CASSRPTGTIQGYTQYF; DNA: TGTGCCAGCAGCCGCCCGACAGGTACAATCCAAGGATATACGCAGTATTTT; length: 17; V: TRBV5-8; J: TRBJ2-3; D: -; size: -
CDR3: CASSQGREQFF; DNA: TGTGCCAGCAGTCAAGGGAGAGAGCAGTTCTTC; length: 11; V: TRBV25-1; J: TRBJ2-1; D: -; size: once
CDR3: CAWSVLAGDNEQFF; DNA: TGTGCCTGGAGTGTACTAGCGGGGGACAATGAGCAGTTCTTC; length: 14; V: TRBV30; J: TRBJ2-1; D: TRBD2; size: once
CDR3: CARGPWTGNSNEQFF; DNA: TGTGCCAGGGGACCCTGGACAGGTAATTCCAATGAGCAGTTCTTC; length: 15; V: TRBV21-1; J: TRBJ2-1; D: -; size: -
CDR3: CASSLRDRDRQPQHF; DNA: TGTGCCAGCAGCCTCCGGGACAGGGATCGACAGCCCCAGCATTTT; length: 15; V: TRBV7-2; J: TRBJ1-5; D: TRBD1; size: -
CDR3: CASSPLYRTGGANVLTF; DNA: TGTGCCAGCTCACCGCTTTACAGGACGGGCGGGGCCAACGTCCTGACTTTC; length: 17; V: TRBV18; J: TRBJ2-6; D: -; size: -
CDR3: CASSLGTSGITDTQYF; DNA: TGTGCCAGCAGCCTCGGGACTAGCGGGATTACAGATACGCAGTATTTT; length: 16; V: TRBV5-4; J: TRBJ2-3; D: TRBD2; size: -
CDR3: CASSLVSGGNEKLFF; DNA: TGCGCCAGCAGCTTGGTATCAGGGGGGAATGAAAAACTGTTTTTT; length: 15; V: TRBV5-1; J: TRBJ1-4; D: TRBD1; size: -
CDR3: CASSLVSGDNEQFF; DNA: TGTGCCAGCAGCTTAGTATCAGGGGACAATGAGCAGTTCTTC; length: 14; V: TRBV11-3; J: TRBJ2-1; D: -; size: once
CDR3: CAWSEQFQETQYF; DNA: TGTGCCTGGAGTGAACAGTTCCAAGAGACCCAGTACTTC; length: 13; V: TRBV30; J: TRBJ2-5; D: -; size: -
CDR3: CASSLERGAQETQYF; DNA: TGTGCCAGCAGCTTAGAGCGGGGGGCCCAAGAGACCCAGTACTTC; length: 15; V: TRBV7-7; J: TRBJ2-5; D: TRBD2; size: -
CDR3: CASSLLPSGGVSSTDTQYF; DNA: TGTGCCAGCAGCTTACTACCTAGCGGGGGGGTATCTAGCACAGATACGCAGTATTTT; length: 19; V: TRBV5-5; J: TRBJ2-3; D: TRBD2; size: -
CDR3: CATSRVGGDEQYF; DNA: TGTGCCACCAGCAGAGTTGGCGGGGACGAGCAGTACTTC; length: 13; V: TRBV15; J: TRBJ2-7; D: -; size: -
CDR3: CASSYLAGRSNLYEQYF; DNA: TGTGCCAGCAGTTACTTGGCGGGAAGATCTAACCTGTACGAGCAGTACTTC; length: 17; V: TRBV6-2/TRBV6-3; J: TRBJ2-7; D: -; size: -
CDR3: CASSQDSGPSGGEQYF; DNA: TGTGCCAGCAGCCAAGACTCAGGGCCCTCGGGGGGTGAGCAGTACTTC; length: 16; V: TRBV3-1/TRBV3-2; J: TRBJ2-7; D: TRBD2; size: once
CDR3: CASSFDRAAETFF; DNA: TGTGCCAGCAGCTTCGACAGGGCTGCTGAGACTTTCTTT; length: 13; V: TRBV11-3; J: TRBJ1-1; D: TRBD1; size: -
CDR3: CASLGHSNQPQHF; DNA: TGTGCCAGCTTGGGACACTCAAATCAGCCCCAGCATTTT; length: 13; V: TRBV2; J: TRBJ1-5; D: -; size: once
CDR3: CASSLAGKGLEKLFF; DNA: TGCGCCAGCAGCTTGGCGGGCAAGGGACTTGAAAAACTGTTTTTT; length: 15; V: TRBV5-1; J: TRBJ1-4; D: -; size: once
CDR3: CASSEGSTTNEKLFF; DNA: TGCGCCAGCAGCGAGGGGTCAACAACTAATGAAAAACTGTTTTTT; length: 15; V: TRBV5-1; J: TRBJ1-4; D: -; size: -
CDR3: CASSLDRASYEQYF; DNA: TGCGCCAGCAGCTTGGACAGGGCATCGTACGAGCAGTACTTC; length: 14; V: TRBV5-1; J: TRBJ2-7; D: -; size: -
CDR3: CASSSGTEIEGYTF; DNA: TGCGCCAGCAGCTCCGGGACCGAAATAGAGGGCTACACCTTC; length: 14; V: TRBV5-1; J: TRBJ1-2; D: -; size: -
CDR3: CAWSVGGHGMNEAFF; DNA: TGTGCCTGGAGTGTAGGTGGACACGGTATGAATGAAGCTTTCTTT; length: 15; V: TRBV30; J: TRBJ1-1; D: -; size: -
CDR3: CASKGQLNSNQPQHF; DNA: TGTGCCAGCAAGGGACAGCTTAATAGCAATCAGCCCCAGCATTTT; length: 15; V: TRBV6-5; J: TRBJ1-5; D: TRBD1; size: -
CDR3: CAWGGSNEQFF; DNA: TGTGCCTGGGGGGGTTCCAATGAGCAGTTCTTC; length: 11; V: TRBV30; J: TRBJ2-1; D: -; size: -
CDR3: CASSPTLGQGADGYTF; DNA: TGTGCCAGCAGCCCGACGTTGGGGCAGGGGGCCGACGGCTACACCTTC; length: 16; V: TRBV7-3; J: TRBJ1-2; D: TRBD1; size: -
CDR3: CASSPTGGTTYEQYF; DNA: TGTGCCAGCAGCCCGACAGGCGGCACCACCTACGAGCAGTACTTC; length: 15; V: TRBV9; J: TRBJ2-7; D: -; size: -
CDR3: CASSQGRTSNQPQHF; DNA: TGTGCCAGCTCACAGGGACGGACTAGCAATCAGCCCCAGCATTTT; length: 15; V: TRBV18; J: TRBJ1-5; D: -; size: once
CDR3: CASRLGPMNTEAFF; DNA: TGTGCCAGCAGGCTTGGACCGATGAACACTGAAGCTTTCTTT; length: 14; V: TRBV7-3; J: TRBJ1-1; D: -; size: -
CDR3: CASSLAGGNTGELFF; DNA: TGTGCCAGCAGCTTAGCGGGAGGGAACACCGGGGAGCTGTTTTTT; length: 15; V: TRBV11-3; J: TRBJ2-2; D: TRBD2; size: -
CDR3: CASSRDLNRAETQYF; DNA: TGTGCCAGCAGCCGGGACCTGAACAGGGCAGAGACCCAGTACTTC; length: 15; V: TRBV7-8; J: TRBJ2-5; D: -; size: -
CDR3: CASSDREGAFF; DNA: TGTGCCAGCAGCGACAGGGAAGGAGCTTTCTTT; length: 11; V: TRBV7-9; J: TRBJ1-1; D: TRBD1; size: -
CDR3: CASSPWQNYGYTF; DNA: TGTGCCAGCTCACCTTGGCAGAACTATGGCTACACCTTC; length: 13; V: TRBV18; J: TRBJ1-2; D: -; size: -
CDR3: CASSDAQGGITEAFF; DNA: TGTGCCAGCAGTGACGCTCAGGGAGGAATCACTGAAGCTTTCTTT; length: 15; V: TRBV6-6; J: TRBJ1-1; D: -; size: once
CDR3: CASSSHRAGTNEKLFF; DNA: TGTGCCAGCAGCTCCCACAGGGCAGGAACTAATGAAAAACTGTTTTTT; length: 16; V: TRBV11-3; J: TRBJ1-4; D: -; size: -
CDR3: CATSRLRDQPQHF; DNA: TGTGCCACTTCTCGACTCCGGGATCAGCCCCAGCATTTT; length: 13; V: TRBV12-3/TRBV12-4; J: TRBJ1-5; D: -; size: few
CDR3: CASNRDRQETQYF; DNA: TGTGCCAGCAACCGGGACAGGCAAGAGACCCAGTACTTC; length: 13; V: TRBV2; J: TRBJ2-5; D: TRBD1; size: -
CDR3: CASSTGTDSYEQYF; DNA: TGTGCCAGCAGCACCGGGACAGATTCCTACGAGCAGTACTTC; length: 14; V: TRBV3-1/TRBV3-2; J: TRBJ2-7; D: TRBD1; size: -
CDR3: CASNANPEPQHF; DNA: TGTGCCAGCAACGCTAATCCGGAGCCCCAGCATTTT; length: 12; V: TRBV6-5; J: TRBJ1-5; D: -; size: once
CDR3: CASSLKAPGTSVWGTYNEQFF; DNA: TGTGCCAGCAGCTTAAAGGCCCCCGGGACTAGCGTCTGGGGAACATACAATGAGCAGTTCTTC; length: 21; V: TRBV7-3; J: TRBJ2-1; D: TRBD2; size: -
CDR3: CASSPLQDNPNRYGYTF; DNA: TGTGCCAGCAGCCCCCTCCAGGACAACCCCAACCGGTATGGCTACACCTTC; length: 17; V: TRBV9; J: TRBJ1-2; D: -; size: -
CDR3: CASVRRVTDTQYF; DNA: TGTGCCAGCGTCCGACGGGTCACAGATACGCAGTATTTT; length: 13; V: TRBV7-2; J: TRBJ2-3; D: -; size: -
CDR3: CASSLTGQPQHF; DNA: TGTGCCAGCAGTTTAACAGGGCAGCCCCAGCATTTT; length: 12; V: TRBV27; J: TRBJ1-5; D: -; size: -
CDR3: CATVWCSPLHF; DNA: TGTGCCACCGTTTGGTGCTCACCCCTCCACTTT; length: 11; V: TRBV24-1; J: TRBJ1-6; D: -; size: -
CDR3: CASSLSVNEKLFF; DNA: TGTGCCAGCAGCTTATCTGTTAATGAAAAACTGTTTTTT; length: 13; V: TRBV11-1; J: TRBJ1-4; D: -; size: -
CDR3: CASSQDEGRSSTDTQYF; DNA: TGTGCCAGCAGCCAAGATGAGGGCAGATCTAGCACAGATACGCAGTATTTT; length: 17; V: TRBV14; J: TRBJ2-3; D: -; size: -
CDR3: CASSPEGLAASYNEQFF; DNA: TGTGCCAGCAGCCCCGAGGGACTAGCGGCTAGTTACAATGAGCAGTTCTTC; length: 17; V: TRBV7-8; J: TRBJ2-1; D: TRBD2; size: -
CDR3: CASSEPGHPNYGYTF; DNA: TGTGCCAGCAGCGAACCGGGACACCCTAACTATGGCTACACCTTC; length: 15; V: TRBV9; J: TRBJ1-2; D: -; size: -
CDR3: CASSLSPGQGFYGYTF; DNA: TGTGCCAGCAGCTTATCACCGGGACAGGGTTTCTATGGCTACACCTTC; length: 16; V: TRBV5-6; J: TRBJ1-2; D: TRBD1; size: -
CDR3: CAWSSGQSFGGEAFF; DNA: TGTGCCTGGAGCAGTGGTCAGAGCTTTGGTGGTGAAGCTTTCTTT; length: 15; V: TRBV30; J: TRBJ1-1; D: -; size: -
CDR3: CASSLGAEQYF; DNA: TGTGCCAGCAGCTTAGGGGCCGAGCAGTACTTC; length: 11; V: TRBV7-2; J: TRBJ2-7; D: -; size: -